This entry lists 32 T cell receptor beta chains sequenced from one sample in a study of blood T cell repertoires in COVID-19. The protocol was immunoSEQ multiplex PCR, while the TCRdb copy is restricted to in-frame clones and leaves out a portion. The repertoire holds about 160,000 clones, with roughly 83% as singletons. Sequenced input: peripheral blood. These receptors were obtained from an elderly woman with active or convalescent COVID-19.

The chain employs TRBV6-2 or TRBV6-3 and TRBJ2-7, with 9 bases identical to TRBD1. V was clipped by 5 bases and J by 4 bases; unmatched bases: 6. The CDR3 length is 14 residues. Germline lookup yields CDR1 MNHEY and CDR2 SVGEGT. The CDR3 protein is CASSTTGGKYEQYF. CDR3 DNA: TGTGCCAGCAGTACCACAGGGGGCAAGTACGAGCAGTACTTC.

The rearrangement joins TRBV11-2 to TRBJ1-5, with D hard to call. CDR3 size: 12 residues. Germline V gives CDR1 SGHAT, CDR2 FQNNGV. With 5 bases removed from V and 4 bases from J, the gap between germline ends came to 6 bases. In DNA, the CDR3 is TGTGCCAGCAGCCTTCAGAATCAGCCCCAGCATTTT. Translating gives CASSLQNQPQHF.

V usage is TRBV25-1 and J usage is TRBJ1-6; D unresolved. V was cut by 3 bases and J by 8 bases, with 14 bases left in between. The CDR3 consists of 15 residues. CDR1 MGHDK and CDR2 SYGVNS come from the germline V gene. The CDR3 DNA sequence: TGTGCCAGCAGTGACGTCGAACAGCCGGATTCACCCCTCCACTTT. It codes for CASSDVEQPDSPLHF.

This chain joins TRBV9 and TRBJ1-6, with TRBD1 identical over 7 bases. The CDR3 spans 15 residues. Germline trimming cut 1 base from V and 6 bases from J; bases unmatched to any gene: 4. Germline CDR1 SGDLS, CDR2 YYNGEE. The CDR3 sequence: CASSVRDSSNSPLHF. In nucleotides, the CDR3 is TGTGCCAGCAGCGTACGGGACAGCAGTAATTCACCCCTCCACTTT.

This clone was observed once. CDR3 residues: CASTLEGAPTGYTF. The CDR3 DNA reads TGTGCCAGCACCCTGGAGGGAGCTCCTACGGGCTACACCTTC. The rearrangement joins TRBV2 to TRBJ1-2; no definite D call. This CDR3 comprises 14 residues. V lost 7 bases, J lost 8 bases, and 20 bases lay in between. The germline V gene has CDR1 SNHLY and CDR2 FYNNEI.

This clone has a count of ten or more. V usage is TRBV12-3 or TRBV12-4 and J usage is TRBJ2-1; D not certain. The CDR3 is made up of 11 amino acids. V was pared by 1 base and J by 10 bases, with 5 bases between. The CDR3 nucleotides are TGTGCCAGCAGTTTAGGGCGGGAGCAGTTCTTC. It codes for CASSLGREQFF.

A single count supports this clone. The rearrangement links TRBV6-5 to TRBJ1-2, with 10 bases aligning to TRBD1. This CDR3 is 16 amino acids long. The ends lost 0 bases at V and 8 bases at J; junction bases unmatched: 9. Germline lookup yields CDR1 MNHEY and CDR2 SVGAGI. CDR3 in amino acids: CASSYSLTGGAGGYTF. The CDR3 bases are TGTGCCAGCAGTTACTCCCTGACAGGGGGCGCGGGCGGCTACACCTTC.

This chain connects TRBV25-1 to TRBJ2-2; D is possibly TRBD1 (6 bases). Trimming left V 4 bases short and J 1 base short, with 7 bases between. The CDR3 is made up of 14 amino acids. Germline CDR1 reads MGHDK; CDR2 reads SYGVNS. The CDR3 protein is CASSGQVNTGELFF. CDR3 sequence (DNA): TGTGCCAGCAGTGGACAGGTGAACACCGGGGAGCTGTTTTTT.

This rearrangement joins TRBV19 to TRBJ1-5; tentative D call: TRBD1 (6 bases). Trimming cost V 4 bases and J 6 bases, with 19 bases left between them. This CDR3 contains 16 residues. Germline lookup yields CDR1 LNHDA and CDR2 SQIVND (reference sequence). The DNA of the CDR3 is TGTGCCAGTAGTACCCAGGGGACATCCCGCGGTCAGCCCCAGCATTTT. Residues: CASSTQGTSRGQPQHF.

V usage is TRBV7-2 and J usage is TRBJ1-2; no firm D call. V shed 1 base and J shed 4 bases, with 10 bases lying between them. In germline, CDR1 is SGHTA, CDR2 FQGNSA. This CDR3 spans 14 amino acids. The CDR3 is CASSLGGRPYGYTF. CDR3 bases: TGTGCCAGCAGCTTAGGAGGGAGGCCCTATGGCTACACCTTC.

This clone came up a few times. The chain joins TRBV4-1 to TRBJ1-2, with a possible D match to TRBD1 (6 bases). Trimming removed 5 bases from V and 8 bases from J, with 15 bases in between. Germline CDR1 MGHRA, CDR2 YSYEKL. There are 13 residues in the CDR3. This CDR3 reads CASSRGQPGGYTF. Written as DNA, the CDR3 is TGCGCCAGCAGCAGAGGACAGCCTGGAGGCTACACCTTC.

The rearrangement links TRBV4-3 to TRBJ1-2; D uncertain. This CDR3 has 15 residues. V lost 4 bases and J lost 4, with 16 bases in between. The V gene's germline CDR1 is LGHNA and CDR2 YSLEER. CDR3 sequence (DNA): TGCGCCAGCAGCCGAGACTCCTCGGGGAGCTATGGCTACACCTTC. Translation gives CASSRDSSGSYGYTF.

The V and J genes are TRBV24-1 and TRBJ2-1; the match to TRBD1 covers 8 bases. Trimming removed 7 bases from V and 7 bases from J; junction bases left unmatched: 8. CDR3 length equals 14 residues. Germline V lookup: CDR1 KGHDR, CDR2 SFDVKD. The CDR3, as DNA: TGTGCCACCAGCGATCGGACAGGGAGGAATGAGCAGTTCTTC. Translating it yields CATSDRTGRNEQFF.

This chain connects TRBV11-2 to TRBJ2-7; D gene uncertain. This CDR3 comprises 13 residues. V lost 4 bases and J 2 bases, leaving 9 bases between the germline ends. Per germline, CDR1 SGHAT and CDR2 FQNNGV. The CDR3 DNA reads TGTGCCAGCAGCTCTGGGCCCCCCTACGAGCAGTACTTC. Amino acid sequence: CASSSGPPYEQYF.

CDR3 sequence: CASSYGGETQYF. The CDR3 nucleotides read TGTGCCAGCAGTTACGGGGGGGAGACCCAGTACTTC. V usage is TRBV6-5 and J usage is TRBJ2-5; maybe TRBD2 (6 bases). CDR1 is MNHEY, CDR2 SVGAGI, per germline. The CDR3 is 12 residues long. V dropped 2 bases and J dropped 5 bases, with 6 bases sitting between them.

V is TRBV19 and J is TRBJ1-2, with 7 positions matching TRBD1. Germline V lookup: CDR1 LNHDA, CDR2 SQIVND (reference sequence). The CDR3 has 16 amino acids. Trimming removed 7 bases from V and 6 bases from J; junction bases left unmatched: 17. The CDR3 reads CASILERDRPDNGYTF. The CDR3 DNA follows: TGTGCCAGTATCCTCGAAAGGGACAGACCCGACAATGGCTACACCTTC. Together with reference TRBV19 and TRBJ1-2, the CDR3 gives the full variable domain: DGGITQSPKYLFRKEGQNVTLSCEQNLNHDAMYWYRQDPGQGLRLIYYSQIVNDFQKGDIAEGYSVSREKKESFPLTVTSAQKNPTAFYLCASILERDRPDNGYTFGSGTRLTVV.

In this sample, this clone turned up once. The rearrangement joins TRBV6-5 to TRBJ2-2; 9 positions match TRBD1. The CDR3 is 15 amino acids. The ends lost 4 bases at V and 9 bases at J; junction bases unmatched: 9. Germline V CDR1 and CDR2: MNHEY, SVGAGI. CDR3 residues: CASSSSTGGPRELFF. Written as DNA, the CDR3 is TGTGCCAGCAGTTCCTCGACAGGGGGGCCCCGGGAGCTGTTTTTT.

The chain uses TRBV5-1 and TRBJ2-3; 9 nucleotides match TRBD1. Germline values: CDR1 SGHRS, CDR2 YFSETQ. CDR3 length: 15 amino acids. V lost 3 bases, J lost 4 bases, and 6 bases stayed unmatched. CDR3 amino acids: CASSSETGGSDTQYF. CDR3 DNA: TGCGCCAGCAGCTCAGAGACAGGGGGTTCAGATACGCAGTATTTT.

The table lists this clone with a count of one. This chain joins TRBV4-3 and TRBJ2-1, with TRBD2 matching over 10 bases. V trimming: 0 bases; J trimming: 0 bases; junction bases outside the gene matches: 8. Germline loops: CDR1 LGHNA, CDR2 YSLEER. CDR3 length equals 19 residues. CDR3 loop: CASSQDPSGGLSSYNEQFF. The CDR3, as DNA: TGCGCCAGCAGCCAAGATCCTAGCGGGGGTTTAAGCTCCTACAATGAGCAGTTCTTC.

In its sample, this clone was seen once. The rearrangement uses TRBV7-2 and TRBJ1-1; no firm D call. The germline V and J ends were trimmed by 3 bases and 5 bases, with 10 bases remaining between them. The CDR3 covers 13 residues. Germline V lookup: CDR1 SGHTA, CDR2 FQGNSA. The CDR3 protein is CASSFHGETEAFF. The CDR3 nucleotides are TGTGCCAGCAGCTTTCACGGGGAAACTGAAGCTTTCTTT.

This chain links TRBV11-2 with TRBJ2-7, with 10 bases lining up with TRBD2. The CDR3 extends over 16 amino acids. The trim removed 0 bases at V and 7 bases at J, leaving 9 bases unmatched. Germline values: CDR1 SGHAT, CDR2 FQNNGV. The CDR3 nucleotides are TGTGCCAGCAGCTTAGAAATAGCTAGCGGGGGAACTGAGCAGTACTTC. Its protein product is CASSLEIASGGTEQYF.

With respect to this clone: This sample also contains other DNA sequences that code for the same CDR3. CDR3 amino acids: CASSIPGQGYGYTF. The CDR3, as DNA: TGTGCCAGTAGTATCCCGGGACAGGGGTATGGCTACACCTTC. The rearrangement joins TRBV19 to TRBJ1-2, with 10 bases fitting TRBD1. V lost 3 bases and J lost 5; bases outside the gene matches: 3. From germline, CDR1 is LNHDA and CDR2 SQIVND (reference sequence). The CDR3 extends over 14 amino acids.

V is TRBV3-1 (or the pseudogene TRBV3-2) and J is TRBJ1-3; 7 bases map to TRBD1. In germline, CDR1 is LGHDT, CDR2 YNNKEL (reference sequence). The CDR3 is 16 residues long. V shed 5 bases and J 0 bases; nucleotides not matched to a gene: 7. CDR3 sequence: CASSNLQGISGNTIYF. CDR3 in DNA: TGTGCCAGCAGCAACCTACAGGGGATCTCTGGAAACACCATATATTTT.

In its sample, this clone was seen a few times. This chain links TRBV27 with TRBJ1-2; 9 bases match TRBD1. The CDR3 consists of 15 residues. After removal of 4 bases from V and 4 bases from J, the junction contained 7 bases not matched to a gene. In germline, CDR1 is MNHEY, CDR2 SMNVEV (reference sequence). In nucleotides, the CDR3 is TGTGCCAGCAGTTCCCCCGGACAGGGGACCTATGGCTACACCTTC. It is translated as CASSSPGQGTYGYTF.

This clone appeared a single time. The CDR3 DNA follows: TGTGCCACCATACTGCGTCTCTATGGCTACACCTTC. It codes for CATILRLYGYTF. This sequence joins TRBV10-3 and TRBJ1-2; D not resolved. V was shortened by 10 bases and J by 4 bases, with 13 bases between the two germline ends. From germline, CDR1 is ENHRY and CDR2 SYGVKD. The CDR3 extends over 12 amino acids.

The rearrangement uses TRBV27 and TRBJ1-1, with 7 bases aligning to TRBD1. CDR3 length: 18 amino acids. V lost 2 bases to trimming and J lost 4 bases; unmatched junction nucleotides: 16. Germline CDR1 reads MNHEY; CDR2 reads SMNVEV (reference sequence). CDR3: CASSLGQGEFKKSTEAFF. CDR3 DNA sequence: TGTGCCAGCAGTTTAGGGCAGGGGGAGTTCAAGAAGAGCACTGAAGCTTTCTTT.

The J gene is TRBJ1-2, the V gene TRBV5-4; 7 nucleotides line up with TRBD1. V trimming: 4 bases; J trimming: 4 bases; junction bases outside the gene matches: 10. Germline CDR1 reads SGHNT; CDR2 reads YYREEE (reference sequence). This CDR3 is 15 amino acids long. The CDR3 reads CASSIQGQTLYGYTF. CDR3 sequence (DNA): TGTGCCAGCAGCATCCAGGGACAGACCCTCTATGGCTACACCTTC.

This clone is a singleton in its sample. This chain uses TRBV5-1 with TRBJ2-5; 9 bases are shared with TRBD1. The germline CDR1 and CDR2 sequences are SGHRS and YFSETQ. V lost 2 bases and J lost 4; bases outside the gene matches: 9. This CDR3 is 16 amino acids long. The CDR3 bases are TGCGCCAGCAGCTTAGGCCCGGGACAGGGCGGAGAGACCCAGTACTTC. This codes for CASSLGPGQGGETQYF.

This clone occurred a few times. The V gene is TRBV7-2, the J gene TRBJ2-3; D is possibly TRBD1 (6 bases). Trimming cost V 5 bases and J 0 bases, with 9 bases left between them. From germline, CDR1 is SGHTA and CDR2 FQGNSA. This CDR3 contains 14 residues. The CDR3, as DNA: TGTGCCAGCAGCAGGACAGCGAGCACAGATACGCAGTATTTT. Translated, it gives CASSRTASTDTQYF.

This sequence joins TRBV7-2 and TRBJ1-2; D gene ambiguous. Germline V CDR1 and CDR2: SGHTA, FQGNSA. The V end was cut by 5 bases, the J end by 4 bases, with 11 bases between. CDR3 length: 13 residues. CDR3 amino acids: CASSTLTSYGYTF. CDR3 coding DNA: TGTGCCAGCAGCACGTTGACTAGCTATGGCTACACCTTC.

This chain joins TRBV6-2 or TRBV6-3 and TRBJ2-7, with TRBD2 identical over 12 bases. This CDR3 has 15 amino acids. CDR1 is MNHEY, CDR2 SVGEGT, per germline. V shed 2 bases, J shed 5 bases, and the junction held 4 bases outside the gene matches. The CDR3 is CASSYPSGGENEQYF. CDR3 nucleotides: TGTGCCAGCAGTTACCCTAGCGGGGGGGAGAACGAGCAGTACTTC.

The chain links TRBV19 to TRBJ2-2; D perhaps matches TRBD2 (5 bases). The CDR3 sequence is 14 residues long. CDR1 and CDR2 (germline): LNHDA, SQIVND (reference sequence). The V gene lost 2 bases and the J gene lost 1 base, with 5 bases spanning the gap. The CDR3 is CASSIRENTGELFF. In DNA form, the CDR3 reads TGTGCCAGTAGTATACGGGAGAACACCGGGGAGCTGTTTTTT.